The TCR beta chain described here comes from a study of vaccination and CD4 T cells after COVID-19. Trimming cost V 3 bases and J 8 bases; bases outside gene matches: 7. CDR3 size: 14 residues. Germline V gives CDR1 SQVTM, CDR2 ANQGSEA. With regard to this clonotype: Its antigen remains unidentified.

Sample treatment: 10-day PBMC culture with coronavirus spike peptide pools or control peptides (ViraFEST assay). Gathering of the CD4+ T cells, from the unexposed donor, took place before the COVID-19 pandemic (2011-2018). Per well, 2 million or so PBMCs were cultured in the presence of approximately 10 IU/ml IL-2 and around 11 ug/ml peptide pools. Study-wide findings and caveats: Convalescent patients gained a median 86.3% of their reactive clones only post-vaccination.

At the Johns Hopkins FTIC core, DNA taken from cultured CD4+ T cells was sequenced by way of the Oncomine TCR Beta short-read assay. Each CDR3 protein gets one entry after TCRdb re-called the PCR reads with MiXCR. The profile covers some 7,800 distinct CDR3 sequences, with about three fifths appearing a single time and under 15% taken by the ten largest. The chain recombines TRBV29-1 with TRBJ1-2, with 12 bases that match TRBD1. Sequencing was performed on CD4+ T cells from blood, cultured in vitro. This TCR was recovered from a human donor in good health. CDR3 region: CSVDGTGGFKGYTF. CDR3 nucleotide sequence: TGCAGCGTTGACGGGACAGGGGGCTTTAAAGGCTACACCTTC.